This is a list of T cell receptor beta chains from one sample in a study of blood T cell repertoires in COVID-19. Libraries were prepared by immunoSEQ multiplex PCR; TCRdb keeps only in-frame clonotypes and omits some of them. Seen here are approximately 120,000 clones, 75% to 90% observed once, and the top ten hold around 3.3%. What was sequenced was peripheral blood. The source is an elderly woman with COVID-19, enrolled during active disease. Both conserved end residues are part of each CDR3. D genes are given only for firm matches. Clone size is shown for a subset of rows, as once, few, many or a class of expanded clone.

v_gene: TRBV27; d_gene: TRBD1; j_gene: TRBJ2-1; abundance: .; CDR3aa: CASSSRDRGGNEQFF; CDR3nt: TGTGCCAGCAGCAGCCGGGACAGGGGAGGAAATGAGCAGTTCTTC
v_gene: TRBV19; d_gene: TRBD1; j_gene: TRBJ2-5; abundance: .; CDR3aa: CASSMAATGLTQYF; CDR3nt: TGTGCCAGTAGTATGGCGGCGACAGGGTTAACCCAGTACTTC
v_gene: TRBV15; d_gene: TRBD1; j_gene: TRBJ2-7; abundance: once; CDR3aa: CATGRDRGSYEQYF; CDR3nt: TGTGCCACCGGGCGGGACAGGGGCTCCTACGAGCAGTACTTC
v_gene: TRBV7-2; d_gene: TRBD2; j_gene: TRBJ2-7; abundance: once; CDR3aa: CASSFGVAGVGEQYF; CDR3nt: TGTGCCAGCAGCTTCGGGGTAGCGGGAGTGGGCGAGCAGTACTTC
v_gene: TRBV19; d_gene: .; j_gene: TRBJ1-3; abundance: .; CDR3aa: CASSPFERGNTIYF; CDR3nt: TGTGCCAGTAGCCCCTTCGAGAGGGGAAACACCATATATTTT
v_gene: TRBV5-1; d_gene: TRBD1; j_gene: TRBJ1-1; abundance: .; CDR3aa: CASGPGQSTEAFF; CDR3nt: TGCGCCAGCGGCCCGGGACAGAGCACTGAAGCTTTCTTT
v_gene: TRBV28; d_gene: TRBD1; j_gene: TRBJ1-4; abundance: .; CDR3aa: CASSWRGQAEKLFF; CDR3nt: TGTGCCAGCAGTTGGAGGGGACAGGCTGAAAAACTGTTTTTT
v_gene: TRBV20-1; d_gene: .; j_gene: TRBJ1-2; abundance: .; CDR3aa: CSASGGSNYGYTF; CDR3nt: TGCAGTGCTAGTGGCGGTTCTAACTATGGCTACACCTTC
v_gene: TRBV5-8; d_gene: TRBD2; j_gene: TRBJ2-3; abundance: .; CDR3aa: CASSSPAGGLRITQYF; CDR3nt: TGTGCCAGCAGCTCCCCGGCGGGAGGCCTTCGAATTACGCAGTATTTT
v_gene: TRBV7-9; d_gene: .; j_gene: TRBJ1-5; abundance: .; CDR3aa: CASSLNGGQPQHF; CDR3nt: TGTGCCAGCAGCTTAAATGGGGGCCAGCCCCAGCATTTT
v_gene: TRBV7-2; d_gene: .; j_gene: TRBJ2-7; abundance: .; CDR3aa: CASNNGGSYEQYF; CDR3nt: TGTGCCAGCAACAACGGCGGCTCCTACGAGCAGTACTTC
v_gene: TRBV6-2/TRBV6-3; d_gene: TRBD1; j_gene: TRBJ1-5; abundance: once; CDR3aa: CASSYADRVGVRPQHF; CDR3nt: TGTGCCAGCAGTTACGCCGACAGGGTCGGGGTTCGGCCCCAGCATTTT
v_gene: TRBV5-1; d_gene: TRBD1; j_gene: TRBJ2-6; abundance: .; CDR3aa: CASTKWGPGQASSGANVLTF; CDR3nt: TGCGCCAGCACCAAATGGGGCCCCGGACAGGCAAGCTCTGGGGCCAACGTCCTGACTTTC
v_gene: TRBV6-5; d_gene: .; j_gene: TRBJ2-2; abundance: .; CDR3aa: CASSYLRVTTGELFF; CDR3nt: TGTGCCAGCAGTTATCTCAGGGTAACCACCGGGGAGCTGTTTTTT
v_gene: TRBV5-4; d_gene: .; j_gene: TRBJ2-3; abundance: .; CDR3aa: CASSLRTDTQYF; CDR3nt: TGTGCCAGCAGCCTCCGCACAGATACGCAGTATTTT
v_gene: TRBV5-1; d_gene: .; j_gene: TRBJ2-1; abundance: once; CDR3aa: CASSLQAQGGNEQFF; CDR3nt: TGCGCCAGCAGCTTGCAGGCCCAGGGCGGCAATGAGCAGTTCTTC
v_gene: TRBV7-2; d_gene: TRBD2; j_gene: TRBJ2-3; abundance: .; CDR3aa: CASSYPGTSGTDTQYF; CDR3nt: TGTGCCAGCAGCTACCCCGGGACTAGCGGCACAGATACGCAGTATTTT
v_gene: TRBV19; d_gene: .; j_gene: TRBJ2-1; abundance: .; CDR3aa: CASMGKTGSNEQFF; CDR3nt: TGTGCCAGTATGGGTAAAACAGGGTCCAATGAGCAGTTCTTC
v_gene: TRBV27; d_gene: TRBD1; j_gene: TRBJ1-1; abundance: .; CDR3aa: CASSMGQGMNTEAFF; CDR3nt: TGTGCCAGCAGTATGGGACAGGGGATGAACACTGAAGCTTTCTTT
v_gene: TRBV6-5; d_gene: .; j_gene: TRBJ2-6; abundance: .; CDR3aa: CASSRQNSGANVLTF; CDR3nt: TGTGCCAGCAGTCGACAGAACTCTGGGGCCAACGTCCTGACTTTC